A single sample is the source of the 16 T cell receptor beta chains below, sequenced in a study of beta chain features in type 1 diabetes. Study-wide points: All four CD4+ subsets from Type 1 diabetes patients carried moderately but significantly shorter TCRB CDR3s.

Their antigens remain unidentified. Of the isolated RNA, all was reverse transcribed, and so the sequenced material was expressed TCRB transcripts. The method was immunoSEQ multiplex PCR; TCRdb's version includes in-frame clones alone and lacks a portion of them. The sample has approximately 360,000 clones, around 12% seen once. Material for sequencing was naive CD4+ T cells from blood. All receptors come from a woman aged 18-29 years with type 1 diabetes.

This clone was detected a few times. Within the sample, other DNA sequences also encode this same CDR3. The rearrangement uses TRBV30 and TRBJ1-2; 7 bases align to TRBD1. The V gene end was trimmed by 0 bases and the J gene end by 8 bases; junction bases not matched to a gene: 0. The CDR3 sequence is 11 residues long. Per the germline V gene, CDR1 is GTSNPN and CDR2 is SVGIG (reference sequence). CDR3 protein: CAWSVGGGYTF. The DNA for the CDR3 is TGTGCCTGGAGTGTAGGGGGCGGCTACACCTTC.

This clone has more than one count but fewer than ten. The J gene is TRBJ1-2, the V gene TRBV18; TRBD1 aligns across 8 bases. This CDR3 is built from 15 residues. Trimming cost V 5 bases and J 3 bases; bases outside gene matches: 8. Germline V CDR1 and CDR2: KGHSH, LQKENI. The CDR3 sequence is CASSADRGLDYGYTF. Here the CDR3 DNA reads TGTGCCAGCTCAGCCGACAGGGGCCTCGACTATGGCTACACCTTC.

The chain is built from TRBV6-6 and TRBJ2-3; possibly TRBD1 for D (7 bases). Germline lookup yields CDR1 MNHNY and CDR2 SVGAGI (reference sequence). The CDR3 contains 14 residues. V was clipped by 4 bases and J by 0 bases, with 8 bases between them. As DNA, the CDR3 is TGTGCCAGCAGTTCAGGGGGGAGCACAGATACGCAGTATTTT. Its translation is CASSSGGSTDTQYF.

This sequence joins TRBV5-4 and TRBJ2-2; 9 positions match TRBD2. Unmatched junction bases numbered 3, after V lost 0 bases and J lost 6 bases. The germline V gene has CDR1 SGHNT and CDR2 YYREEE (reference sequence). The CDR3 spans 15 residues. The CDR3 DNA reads TGTGCCAGCAGCTTGGCCGGGACTAGCCCCGGGGAGCTGTTTTTT. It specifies CASSLAGTSPGELFF.

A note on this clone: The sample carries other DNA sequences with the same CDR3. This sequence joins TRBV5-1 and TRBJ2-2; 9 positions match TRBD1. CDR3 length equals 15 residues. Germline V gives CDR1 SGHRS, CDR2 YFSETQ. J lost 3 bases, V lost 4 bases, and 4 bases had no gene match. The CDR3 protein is CASSPDRGDTGELFF. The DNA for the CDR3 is TGCGCCAGCAGCCCCGACAGGGGGGACACCGGGGAGCTGTTTTTT.

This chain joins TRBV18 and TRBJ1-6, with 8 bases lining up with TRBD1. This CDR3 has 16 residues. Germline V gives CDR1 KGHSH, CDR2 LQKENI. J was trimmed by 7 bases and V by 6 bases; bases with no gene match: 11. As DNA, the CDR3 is TGTGCCAGCTCTCAACAGGGGGACGTAACGAATTCACCCCTCCACTTT. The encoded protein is CASSQQGDVTNSPLHF.

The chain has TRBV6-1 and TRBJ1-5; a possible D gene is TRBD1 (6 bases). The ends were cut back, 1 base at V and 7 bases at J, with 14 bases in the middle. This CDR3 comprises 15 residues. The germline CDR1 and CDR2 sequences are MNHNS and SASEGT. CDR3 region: CASSEGTAQGQPQHF. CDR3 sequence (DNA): TGTGCCAGCAGTGAAGGGACAGCCCAAGGGCAGCCCCAGCATTTT.

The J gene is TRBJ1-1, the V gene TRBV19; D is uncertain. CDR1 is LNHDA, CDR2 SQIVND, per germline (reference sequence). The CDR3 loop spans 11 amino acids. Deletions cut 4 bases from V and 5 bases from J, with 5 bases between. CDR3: CASSRATEAFF. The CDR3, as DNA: TGTGCCAGTAGTAGGGCAACTGAAGCTTTCTTT. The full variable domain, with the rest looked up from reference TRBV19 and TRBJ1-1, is DGGITQSPKYLFRKEGQNVTLSCEQNLNHDAMYWYRQDPGQGLRLIYYSQIVNDFQKGDIAEGYSVSREKKESFPLTVTSAQKNPTAFYLCASSRATEAFFGQGTRLTVV.

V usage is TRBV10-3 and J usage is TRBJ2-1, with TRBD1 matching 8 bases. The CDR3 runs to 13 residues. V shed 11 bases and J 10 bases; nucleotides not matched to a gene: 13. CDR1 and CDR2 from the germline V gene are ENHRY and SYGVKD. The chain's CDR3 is CAVTGTGLREQFF. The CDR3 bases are TGTGCCGTAACCGGGACAGGCCTTAGGGAGCAGTTCTTC.

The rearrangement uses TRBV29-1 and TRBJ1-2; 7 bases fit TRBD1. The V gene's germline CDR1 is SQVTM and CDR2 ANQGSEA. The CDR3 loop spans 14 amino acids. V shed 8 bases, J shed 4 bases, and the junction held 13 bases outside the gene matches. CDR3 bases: TGCAGCACTACCGGAGGGACAGCTTCCTATGGCTACACCTTC. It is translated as CSTTGGTASYGYTF.

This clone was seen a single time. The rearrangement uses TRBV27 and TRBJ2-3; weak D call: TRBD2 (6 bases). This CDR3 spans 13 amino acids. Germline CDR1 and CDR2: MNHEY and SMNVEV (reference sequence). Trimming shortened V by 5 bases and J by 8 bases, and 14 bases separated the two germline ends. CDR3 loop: CASSQTSFGTQYF. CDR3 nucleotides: TGTGCCAGCAGTCAGACTAGTTTCGGTACGCAGTATTTT.

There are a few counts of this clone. CDR3 in DNA: TGTGCCAGCAGCGTACGTCTGGATACTAGCGGGAAGGAGACCCAGTACTTC. Protein product: CASSVRLDTSGKETQYF. The J gene is TRBJ2-5, the V gene TRBV9; TRBD2 agrees at 10 bases. CDR3 length equals 17 residues. CDR1 SGDLS and CDR2 YYNGEE come from the germline V gene. V trimming: 1 base; J trimming: 5 bases; junction bases outside the gene matches: 11.

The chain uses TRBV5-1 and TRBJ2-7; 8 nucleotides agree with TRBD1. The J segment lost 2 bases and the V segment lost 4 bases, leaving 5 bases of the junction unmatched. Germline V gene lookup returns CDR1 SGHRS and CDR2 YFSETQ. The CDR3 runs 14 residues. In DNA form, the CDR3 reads TGCGCCAGCAGCGAAAGGACAGGGCCCTACGAGCAGTACTTC. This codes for CASSERTGPYEQYF.

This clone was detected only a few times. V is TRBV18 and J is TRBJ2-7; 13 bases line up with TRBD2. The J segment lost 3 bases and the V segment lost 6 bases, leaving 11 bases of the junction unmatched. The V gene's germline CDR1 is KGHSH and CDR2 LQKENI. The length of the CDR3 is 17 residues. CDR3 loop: CASSSTAGLAGDYEQYF. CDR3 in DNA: TGTGCCAGCTCGTCAACGGCTGGACTAGCGGGGGACTACGAGCAGTACTTC.

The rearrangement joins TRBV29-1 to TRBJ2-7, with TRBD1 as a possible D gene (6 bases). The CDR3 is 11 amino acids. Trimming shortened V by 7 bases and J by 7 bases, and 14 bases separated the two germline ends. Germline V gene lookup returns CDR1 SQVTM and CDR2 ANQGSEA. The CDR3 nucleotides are TGCAGCGCCACCGACAGGTCAGAGCAGTACTTC. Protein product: CSATDRSEQYF.

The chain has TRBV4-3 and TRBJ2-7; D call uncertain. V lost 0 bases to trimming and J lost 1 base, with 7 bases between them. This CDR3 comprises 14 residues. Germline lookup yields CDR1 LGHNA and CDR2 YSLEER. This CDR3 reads CASSQDPMSYEQYF. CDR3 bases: TGCGCCAGCAGCCAAGATCCAATGTCCTACGAGCAGTACTTC.